These 24 T cell receptor beta chains came from one sample sequenced in a study of Graves' ophthalmopathy and Graves' hyperthyroidism. RNA transcripts served as template for amplifying TCR beta CDR3 sequences. RT-PCR in the first round used HTBI primers; a second-round multiplex PCR followed. TCRdb re-derived calls from the multiplex PCR reads in MiXCR, one entry per CDR3 protein. The sample lists about 1.1 million distinct CDR3 sequences, 35% to 40% seen once, with approximately 10% in the top ten. The sequenced sample was peripheral blood or thyroid tissue (not recorded which). The source of these receptors is an adult man with Graves' hyperthyroidism.

DNA for the CDR3: TGTGCCAGCAGTTCGTCGAGGGACATGGACCACGAGCAGTACTTC. Its translation: CASSSSRDMDHEQYF. The chain uses TRBV7-8 and TRBJ2-7, with D maybe TRBD1 (6 bases). The ends were cut back, 6 bases at V and 5 bases at J, with 20 bases in the middle. Germline assignment: CDR1 SGHVS and CDR2 FQNEAQ. The CDR3 has 15 residues.

The chain uses TRBV20-1 and TRBJ2-5; no clear D. The CDR3 contains 14 residues. Looked up from germline, CDR1 is DFQATT and CDR2 is SNEGSKA (reference sequence). Trimming stripped 5 bases from V and 2 bases from J, with 15 bases between. CDR3 residues: CSAARMGIQETQYF. The CDR3 DNA is TGCAGTGCTGCCCGCATGGGGATTCAAGAGACCCAGTACTTC.

Comment on this clonotype: A much bigger clone sits one base away, suggesting this may be a read error. The CDR3 DNA is TGTGCCAGCAGCTCGCCTAGACCGTCGAGCACTGAAGCTTTCTTT. Protein: CASSSPRPSSTEAFF. The rearrangement links TRBV11-2 to TRBJ1-1, with D unresolved. Germline V gene lookup returns CDR1 SGHAT and CDR2 FQNNGV. The CDR3 consists of 15 residues. The V end was cut by 4 bases, the J end by 4 bases, with 16 bases between.

This clonotype was seen more than once but under ten times. The conserved phenylalanine or tryptophan is not found at the CDR3 terminus, so this likely reflects a read error. The chain couples TRBV10-3 to TRBJ1-1; no definite D call. Germline-derived CDR1 and CDR2 are ENHRY and SYGVKD. V was clipped by 10 bases and J by 1 base, with 13 bases between them. The CDR3 totals 13 residues. The CDR3 DNA reads TGTGCCAGCAGCAAGGACGGGAACACTGAAGCTTTCCTT. Its translation: CASSKDGNTEAFL.

For this clonotype: A junction end diverges from the germline sequence, so it may reflect a read error. The rearrangement links TRBV10-3 to TRBJ1-5; D is undetermined. This CDR3 is 13 amino acids long. The germline V gene encodes CDR1 ENHRY and CDR2 SYGVKD. The CDR3 sequence is CAISGGREETQHF. The CDR3 bases are TGTGCCATCAGTGGCGGGCGGGAAGAGACCCAACATTTT.

About this clonotype: This clone may be a read error of a much larger clone one base away. This chain uses TRBV7-2 with TRBJ2-2, with 9 bases matching TRBD2. Germline values: CDR1 SGHTA, CDR2 FQGNSA. With 3 bases clipped from V and 6 bases from J, the junction kept 14 bases outside the gene matches. There are 18 residues in the CDR3. CDR3 nucleotide sequence: TGTGCCAGCAGCTTCGGGCTACTAGCGGGCAGGGTAGCCGGGGAGCTGTTTTTT. Its protein is CASSFGLLAGRVAGELFF. Full variable domain (remainder filled in from reference TRBV7-2 and TRBJ2-2): GAGVSQSPSNKVTEKGKDVELRCDPISGHTALYWYRQSLGQGLEFLIYFQGNSAPDKSGLPSDRFSAERTGGSVSTLTIQRTQQEDSAVYLCASSFGLLAGRVAGELFFGEGSRLTVL.

This clonotype was observed a few times. This chain connects TRBV7-9 to TRBJ1-1; possible D gene TRBD1, 6 bases. Trimming removed 4 bases from V and 7 bases from J, with 13 bases in between. Germline V gives CDR1 SEHNR, CDR2 FQNEAQ (reference sequence). This CDR3 has 13 amino acids. In DNA, the CDR3 is TGTGCCAGCAGCTCTCCCGGACAGTTTGAAGCTTTCTTT. It is translated as CASSSPGQFEAFF.

This clonotype turned up a few times. J is TRBJ1-1 and V is TRBV29-1; TRBD1 is a possible D gene (6 bases). Germline loops: CDR1 SQVTM, CDR2 ANQGSEA. The CDR3 is 13 amino acids. The V end was cut by 8 bases, the J end by 3 bases, with 16 bases between. CDR3 sequence (DNA): TGCAGCAGTTGGGGGGGCAAGGACACTGAAGCTTTCTTT. It codes for CSSWGGKDTEAFF.

This clonotype was picked up many times. The rearrangement uses TRBV7-8 and TRBJ1-2; no firm D call. Germline V lookup: CDR1 SGHVS, CDR2 FQNEAQ. The germline V and J ends were trimmed by 4 bases and 8 bases, with 17 bases remaining between them. This CDR3 spans 14 amino acids. The CDR3: CASSSAYSEKGYTF. CDR3 nucleotide sequence: TGTGCCAGCAGCTCAGCGTATTCTGAAAAGGGCTACACCTTC.

This clonotype came up many times. The chain has TRBV29-1 and TRBJ2-5, with 12 positions matching TRBD2. The germline V gene encodes CDR1 SQVTM and CDR2 ANQGSEA. V was pared by 6 bases and J by 4 bases, with 12 bases of the junction left unmatched. This CDR3 has 16 residues. The CDR3: CSVPTGLAGGPETQYF. As DNA, the CDR3 is TGCAGCGTCCCCACGGGGCTAGCGGGAGGGCCAGAGACCCAGTACTTC.

J is TRBJ2-5 and V is TRBV7-8; D may be TRBD1 (6 bases). CDR3 length equals 15 residues. The V gene lost 5 bases and the J gene lost 5 bases, with 18 bases spanning the gap. CDR1 is SGHVS, CDR2 FQNEAQ, per germline. The DNA of the CDR3 is TGTGCCAGCAGCCTTACTCCCAGGGGCAGGGAGACCCAGTACTTC. Protein: CASSLTPRGRETQYF.

The chain is built from TRBV20-1 and TRBJ2-5, with 7 bases lining up with TRBD1. The germline V gene encodes CDR1 DFQATT and CDR2 SNEGSKA (reference sequence). Trimming at V came to 0 bases and at J to 9 bases, leaving 13 bases not matched to a gene. CDR3 size: 15 residues. As DNA, the CDR3 is TGCAGTGCTAGAGATAGGGTAGGGGGCGGTCAGCCCCAGTACTTC. Its protein product is CSARDRVGGGQPQYF.

The rearrangement uses TRBV7-9 and TRBJ1-4; D unclear. V was clipped by 1 base and J by 14 bases, with 14 bases between them. The CDR3 sequence is 13 residues long. Germline values: CDR1 SEHNR, CDR2 FQNEAQ (reference sequence). For the CDR3, the DNA is TGTGCCAGCAGCTTAGTGTTCCGCCAAGAGCTGTTTTTT. Amino acids: CASSLVFRQELFF.

This clonotype was observed a single time. This chain joins TRBV11-2 and TRBJ2-5; the match to TRBD1 covers 12 bases. The CDR3 sequence is 15 residues long. Trimming cost V 5 bases and J 7 bases; bases outside gene matches: 8. The germline V gene has CDR1 SGHAT and CDR2 FQNNGV. The CDR3 region has the DNA TGTGCCAGCAGCCCGGGACAGGGGGCTAGGGTGACCCAGTACTTC. Translated, it gives CASSPGQGARVTQYF.

The chain has TRBV28 and TRBJ1-3; D possibly corresponds to TRBD1 (5 bases). Between the trimmed V and J ends, which lost 1 base and 3 bases, there was a span of 13 bases. Germline CDR1 MDHEN, CDR2 SYDVKM. This CDR3 is built from 16 residues. The CDR3 reads CASSLYGAFNGNTIYF. The CDR3 DNA sequence: TGTGCCAGCAGTTTATACGGGGCGTTCAATGGAAACACCATATATTTT.

The chain is built from TRBV3-1 and TRBJ2-7, with 9 bases fitting TRBD1. The CDR3 runs 19 residues. With 1 base clipped from V and 0 bases from J, the junction kept 13 bases outside the gene matches. Germline V lookup: CDR1 LGHDT, CDR2 YNNKEL (reference sequence). The DNA of the CDR3 is TGTGCCAGCAGCCAAGCCACCGCCGCAGGACAGGGGAGCTCCTACGAGCAGTACTTC. Its translation is CASSQATAAGQGSSYEQYF.

This chain links TRBV5-4 with TRBJ1-5; D is possibly TRBD1 (5 bases). V lost 6 bases, J lost 2 bases, and 15 bases lay in between. The germline V gene has CDR1 SGHNT and CDR2 YYREEE (reference sequence). The CDR3 contains 15 residues. The CDR3 sequence: CASTPGGGGNQPQHF. CDR3 bases: TGTGCCAGCACCCCGGGGGGGGGGGGCAATCAGCCCCAGCATTTT.

J is TRBJ1-2 and V is TRBV28; no clear D. Per the germline V gene, CDR1 is MDHEN and CDR2 is SYDVKM. This CDR3 spans 12 amino acids. V was clipped by 6 bases and J by 6 bases, with 11 bases between them. The CDR3 loop is CASSTVGDGYTF. CDR3 sequence (DNA): TGTGCCAGCAGCACGGTGGGCGATGGCTACACCTTC.

V gene TRBV10-3 combines with J gene TRBJ1-2, with 7 bases matching TRBD1. Germline CDR1 reads ENHRY; CDR2 reads SYGVKD. This CDR3 has 18 residues. Unmatched junction bases numbered 18, after V lost 6 bases and J lost 2 bases. CDR3 amino acids: CAISISSPGQTSNYGYTF. In DNA form, the CDR3 reads TGTGCCATCAGCATCTCCAGTCCGGGACAGACGAGCAACTATGGCTACACCTTC.

This clonotype was detected only a few times. This chain uses TRBV7-3 with TRBJ2-2; 7 nucleotides align to TRBD2. The CDR3 runs 16 residues. Germline V gene data show CDR1 as SGHTA and CDR2 as FQGTGA. The trim removed 1 base at V and 4 bases at J, leaving 6 bases unmatched. CDR3 residues: CASSLIGGVSTGELFF. The CDR3 bases are TGTGCCAGCAGCTTAATTGGGGGGGTTAGCACCGGGGAGCTGTTTTTT. The variable domain in full, with the rest retrieved from reference TRBV7-3 and TRBJ2-2, is GAGVSQTPSNKVTEKGKYVELRCDPISGHTALYWYRQSLGQGPEFLIYFQGTGAADDSGLPNDRFFAVRPEGSVSTLKIQRTERGDSAVYLCASSLIGGVSTGELFFGEGSRLTVL.

This clonotype appeared a few times. A junction boundary mismatches the germline segment, possibly from a read error. The chain links TRBV4-3 to TRBJ2-7; 8 positions agree with TRBD2. The CDR3 totals 16 residues. Looked up from germline, CDR1 is LGHNA and CDR2 is YSLEER. This CDR3 is CASRQVHSGKYFEQYF. The CDR3 DNA follows: TGCGCCAGCAGACAAGTACATAGCGGGAAGTACTTCGAGCAGTACTTC.

This clonotype was seen a few times. This chain connects TRBV6-6 to TRBJ2-7, with D perhaps matching TRBD2 (6 bases). V shed 2 bases and J shed 6 bases, with 14 bases lying between them. CDR1 is MNHNY, CDR2 SVGAGI, per germline (reference sequence). The CDR3 totals 14 residues. The DNA of the CDR3 is TGTGCCAGCAGTTACAGCGACTGGGGAGGCGAGCAGTACTTC. This codes for CASSYSDWGGEQYF.

This clonotype has ten or more counts. This chain connects TRBV11-2 to TRBJ1-1; D perhaps matches TRBD1 (5 bases). Trimming cost V 2 bases and J 1 base, with 11 bases left between them. This CDR3 has 15 amino acids. Germline V gene data show CDR1 as SGHAT and CDR2 as FQNNGV. CDR3 DNA: TGTGCCAGCAGCTTAATGGGGGGGAAGAACACTGAAGCTTTCTTT. It codes for CASSLMGGKNTEAFF. Full variable domain (missing parts from reference TRBV11-2 and TRBJ1-1): EAGVAQSPRYKIIEKRQSVAFWCNPISGHATLYWYQQILGQGPKLLIQFQNNGVVDDSQLPKDRFSAERLKGVDSTLKIQPAKLEDSAVYLCASSLMGGKNTEAFFGQGTRLTVV.

This clonotype was recorded at least ten times. V gene TRBV20-1 combines with J gene TRBJ1-2, with D unclear. Trimming left V 1 base short and J 4 bases short, with 19 bases between. The CDR3 is made up of 16 amino acids. The V gene's germline CDR1 is DFQATT and CDR2 SNEGSKA (reference sequence). CDR3 nucleotides: TGCAGTGCTAGAGCCTCGGTCGCTCGGCGAGGCTATGGCTACACCTTC. Translation: CSARASVARRGYGYTF.